The 14 T cell receptor beta chains below all came from one sample that was sequenced in a study of a mutant IDH1 vaccine in newly diagnosed glioma. Their antigens remain unidentified. Stated time point: week 11, during vaccination. Vaccinated patients received 300 ug of mutant IDH1 20-mer peptide per dose, with topical imiquimod. Data came from immunoSEQ multiplex PCR; TCRdb stores just in-frame clones and leaves some out. The sample has roughly 120,000 clones, around three quarters seen once; the top ten hold 5.5%. This specimen consisted of PBMCs, obtained from a glioma patient whose treatment included an IDH1 peptide vaccine. All receptors come from a man in his forties or fifties with glioma.

This chain joins TRBV19 and TRBJ2-1, with TRBD2 matching over 9 bases. The CDR3 has 15 residues. CDR1 LNHDA and CDR2 SQIVND come from the germline V gene (reference sequence). Unmatched junction bases numbered 6, after V lost 3 bases and J lost 6 bases. The CDR3 nucleotides read TGTGCCAGTAGTATTCCAGCGGGGGGTGGCAATGAGCAGTTCTTC. Translation gives CASSIPAGGGNEQFF.

The genes are TRBV18 and TRBJ2-1; TRBD2 matches 7 bases. This CDR3 contains 15 residues. V shed 6 bases and J 6 bases; nucleotides not matched to a gene: 11. CDR1 is KGHSH, CDR2 LQKENI, per germline. CDR3 protein: CASSVSGKLINEQFF. The CDR3 nucleotides read TGTGCCAGCTCCGTCAGCGGGAAATTGATCAATGAGCAGTTCTTC.

The V and J genes are TRBV7-6 and TRBJ1-4; 7 bases fit TRBD1. Looked up from germline, CDR1 is SGHVS and CDR2 is FNYEAQ. The CDR3 runs to 18 residues. Unmatched junction bases numbered 9, after V lost 1 base and J lost 1 base. CDR3 in DNA: TGTGCCAGCAGCTTAGGTCTGACAGGGAGTGGAACTAATGAAAAACTGTTTTTT. It codes for CASSLGLTGSGTNEKLFF.

The J gene is TRBJ1-2, the V gene TRBV7-3; D unclear. The CDR3 has 13 amino acids. The germline CDR1 and CDR2 sequences are SGHTA and FQGTGA. Between the trimmed V and J ends, which lost 0 bases and 4 bases, there was a span of 6 bases. This CDR3 reads CASSLTPTYGYTF. The DNA for the CDR3 is TGTGCCAGCAGCTTAACTCCGACCTATGGCTACACCTTC.

The rearrangement links TRBV5-6 to TRBJ1-6, with D perhaps matching TRBD1 (5 bases). The germline gives CDR1 SGHDT, CDR2 YYEEEE. Deletions cut 1 base from V and 5 bases from J, with 13 bases between. The CDR3 extends over 16 amino acids. The CDR3 DNA is TGTGCCAGCAGCTTGTCACCGGGACCGGATAATTCACCCCTCCACTTT. As protein: CASSLSPGPDNSPLHF. The whole variable domain, remainder taken from reference TRBV5-6 and TRBJ1-6, is DAGVTQSPTHLIKTRGQQVTLRCSPKSGHDTVSWYQQALGQGPQFIFQYYEEEERQRGNFPDRFSGHQFPNYSSELNVNALLLGDSALYLCASSLSPGPDNSPLHFGNGTRLTVT.

This clone has ten or more counts. Additional DNA sequences in this sample encode the identical CDR3. The chain is built from TRBV7-9 and TRBJ1-2; 8 bases are shared with TRBD1. The CDR3 is 15 residues long. Germline values: CDR1 SEHNR, CDR2 FQNEAQ (reference sequence). V dropped 6 bases and J dropped 4; count of bases not matched to a gene: 10. The CDR3 DNA reads as TGTGCCAGCAGGGACAGCAGGGGGCGAGTCTATGGCTACACCTTC. Translating gives CASRDSRGRVYGYTF.

J is TRBJ1-6 and V is TRBV5-4, with D unclear. Trimming stripped 4 bases from V and 6 bases from J, with 11 bases between. CDR1 is SGHNT and CDR2 is YYREEE in the germline V gene (reference sequence). The CDR3 covers 14 residues. The CDR3 DNA follows: TGTGCCAGCAGCGAACCCCTGGCTAATTCACCCCTCCACTTT. Residues: CASSEPLANSPLHF.

The sample holds one count of this clone. The gene calls are TRBV7-2 and TRBJ2-3, with D possibly TRBD1 on 6 matching bases. The CDR3 totals 15 residues. From germline, CDR1 is SGHTA and CDR2 FQGNSA. Trimming left V 5 bases short and J 4 bases short, with 16 bases between. The CDR3 sequence is CASSRTVTLSDTQYF. CDR3 bases: TGTGCCAGCAGCAGGACAGTAACCTTATCAGATACGCAGTATTTT. The whole variable domain, remainder taken from reference TRBV7-2 and TRBJ2-3, is GAGVSQSPSNKVTEKGKDVELRCDPISGHTALYWYRQSLGQGLEFLIYFQGNSAPDKSGLPSDRFSAERTGGSVSTLTIQRTQQEDSAVYLCASSRTVTLSDTQYFGPGTRLTVL.

The rearrangement uses TRBV5-5 and TRBJ2-5; 10 bases match TRBD2. Trimming took 0 bases from V and 4 from J; bases not matched to a gene: 9. Germline CDR1 reads SGHKS; CDR2 reads YYEKEE (reference sequence). The length of the CDR3 is 17 residues. The chain's CDR3 is CASSLELAGGWRETQYF. CDR3 nucleotide sequence: TGTGCCAGCAGCTTGGAGTTAGCGGGAGGTTGGAGAGAGACCCAGTACTTC. Based on the CDR3 plus reference TRBV5-5 and TRBJ2-5, the full variable domain is DAGVTQSPTHLIKTRGQQVTLRCSPISGHKSVSWYQQVLGQGPQFIFQYYEKEERGRGNFPDRFSARQFPNYSSELNVNALLLGDSALYLCASSLELAGGWRETQYFGPGTRLLVL.

Written as DNA, the CDR3 is TGCGCCAGCAGCCCCCTAGACAGGGGTCAAGCTTTCTTT. It encodes CASSPLDRGQAFF. The chain joins TRBV5-1 to TRBJ1-1; 8 bases map to TRBD1. Germline loops: CDR1 SGHRS, CDR2 YFSETQ. V shed 4 bases, J shed 9 bases, and the junction held 8 bases outside the gene matches. This CDR3 has 13 amino acids.

V is TRBV27 and J is TRBJ2-7; D unclear. The V gene's germline CDR1 is MNHEY and CDR2 SMNVEV (reference sequence). V was shortened by 8 bases and J by 2 bases, with 10 bases between the two germline ends. The CDR3 is 12 residues long. CDR3 in amino acids: CASGITAYEQYF. The CDR3 coding sequence is TGTGCCAGCGGGATCACCGCCTACGAGCAGTACTTC.

This clone was seen only once. The genes are TRBV7-2 and TRBJ2-7, with 10 nucleotides matching TRBD2. The CDR3 has 15 amino acids. J lost 2 bases, V lost 0 bases, and 1 base had no gene match. Germline V gene lookup returns CDR1 SGHTA and CDR2 FQGNSA. The CDR3 is CASSLALAGPYEQYF. In DNA, the CDR3 is TGTGCCAGCAGCTTAGCACTAGCGGGGCCCTACGAGCAGTACTTC.

The gene calls are TRBV30 and TRBJ1-1; unclear D gene. Germline V gene lookup returns CDR1 GTSNPN and CDR2 SVGIG (reference sequence). The length of the CDR3 is 15 residues. Trimming took off 0 bases at V and 5 bases at J, with 16 bases between the two ends. The CDR3 nucleotides read TGTGCCTGGAGTGTACCTAGGTTTGCGGGTACTGAAGCTTTCTTT. This sequence encodes CAWSVPRFAGTEAFF. Based on the CDR3 plus reference TRBV30 and TRBJ1-1, the full variable domain is SQTIHQWPATLVQPVGSPLSLECTVEGTSNPNLYWYRQAAGRGLQLLFYSVGIGQISSEVPQNLSASRPQDRQFILSSKKLLLSDSGFYLCAWSVPRFAGTEAFFGQGTRLTVV.

The chain has TRBV25-1 and TRBJ2-1; TRBD2 matches 8 bases. The trim removed 2 bases at V and 7 bases at J, leaving 16 bases unmatched. The CDR3 runs to 18 residues. The germline V gene has CDR1 MGHDK and CDR2 SYGVNS. The CDR3 protein is CASSETAGGRPSQNEQFF. CDR3 nucleotide sequence: TGTGCCAGCAGTGAAACTGCTGGCGGGAGGCCCTCACAGAATGAGCAGTTCTTC.